This TCR beta chain was sequenced during a study of T cell responses to AZD1222 COVID-19 vaccine. Study results and limitations: Among the donors, most were white British and more were female, and clonal diversity was possibly underestimated.

Germline V CDR1 and CDR2: DFQATT, SNEGSKA (reference sequence). CDR3 size: 15 residues. V lost 4 bases to trimming and J lost 2 bases; unmatched junction nucleotides: 8. With regard to this clone: Its antigen is not identified.

The assay was immunoSEQ multiplex PCR, and TCRdb's table has in-frame clones only and misses some. The sample lists 140,000 or so clones, approximately 90% occurring once. The receptor was derived from an adult in good health. Sample: peripheral blood, taken on day 0 of AZD1222 vaccination. This rearrangement joins TRBV20-1 to TRBJ1-5, with 7 bases identical to TRBD1. CDR3 protein: CSANDAGTGNQPQHF. CDR3 DNA: TGCAGTGCTAATGATGCCGGGACAGGCAATCAGCCCCAGCATTTT.